A selection of T cell receptor beta chains follows, all from one sample in a study of control samples from healthy donors and cancer patients. The assay was immunoSEQ multiplex PCR, and TCRdb's table has in-frame clones only and misses some. The sample holds roughly 100,000 clones, about nine tenths seen once. Sequences were obtained from blood. The receptors shown here come from a woman in her thirties in good health. Both conserved end residues are part of each CDR3. A D gene is named only where the DNA matches it firmly. A clone size is listed for some rows: how often the clone was seen (once, few, many), or a class if it is expanded.

-	TRBV30	TRBJ1-5	-	TGTGCCTGGAGTGTAGGGTCTAATCAGCCCCAGCATTTT	CAWSVGSNQPQHF
-	TRBV3-1/TRBV3-2	TRBJ1-4	TRBD1	TGTGCCAGCAGCCAGGACAGGGATGCAACTAATGAAAAACTGTTTTTT	CASSQDRDATNEKLFF
-	TRBV19	TRBJ2-3	-	TGTGCCAGTAGTAGCCATCGCCCCGGTACGCAGTATTTT	CASSSHRPGTQYF
-	TRBV5-1	TRBJ2-3	TRBD2	TGCGCCAGCAGCAATAGCGGGGGGACAGATACGCAGTATTTT	CASSNSGGTDTQYF
-	TRBV10-3	TRBJ2-5	TRBD2	TGTGCCATATCAATTAGCGGGGGGGCCGCGGAGACCCAGTACTTC	CAISISGGAAETQYF
-	TRBV11-1	TRBJ2-2	-	TGTGCCAGCAGCCCATCATCAGGGGAAGGCACCGGGGAGCTGTTTTTT	CASSPSSGEGTGELFF
-	TRBV6-5	TRBJ1-1	-	TGTGCCAGCAGACCTCCCTCGGGGTCCTACACTGAAGCTTTCTTT	CASRPPSGSYTEAFF
-	TRBV29-1	TRBJ2-6	-	TGCAGCGTTAGTTCTGGGGCCAACGTCCTGACTTTC	CSVSSGANVLTF
-	TRBV19	TRBJ1-5	-	TGTGCCAGTAGTGCCGGCTTTTCATTCTCCTATCAGCCCCAGCATTTT	CASSAGFSFSYQPQHF
-	TRBV21-1	TRBJ2-7	-	TGTGCCAGCAGCACTTCCGGATTCAGGGGGCCTCGCGAGCAGTACTTC	CASSTSGFRGPREQYF
-	TRBV6-5	TRBJ1-2	TRBD1	TGTGCCAGCACCGCGGGACAGAAAGACTATGGCTACACCTTC	CASTAGQKDYGYTF
once	TRBV6-5	TRBJ1-1	-	TGTGCCAGCTCTAGGACGGTGAACACTGAAGCTTTCTTT	CASSRTVNTEAFF
-	TRBV11-2	TRBJ2-7	-	TGTGCCAGCAGCTCTACTTGGGGGCCTTGGATTCAGTACTTC	CASSSTWGPWIQYF
-	TRBV12-5	TRBJ1-4	-	TGTGCTAGTGGTTTGGGGGGGGCTAATGAAAAACTGTTTTTT	CASGLGGANEKLFF
few	TRBV4-2	TRBJ1-3	-	TGTGCCAGCAGCCAAGATCCTGGACGCCGGGATACTGGAAACACCATATATTTT	CASSQDPGRRDTGNTIYF
-	TRBV14	TRBJ1-3	-	TGTGCCAGCAGCCCTCGGGGTGTATACTCTGGAAACACCATATATTTT	CASSPRGVYSGNTIYF
-	TRBV18	TRBJ2-7	TRBD2	TGTGCCAGCTCACCACCGGGCGGTTCTAGCGGCTCCTACGAGCAGTACTTC	CASSPPGGSSGSYEQYF
-	TRBV4-1	TRBJ1-1	-	TGCGCCAGCAGCCAAGGAACAGGGATGAACACTGAAGCTTTCTTT	CASSQGTGMNTEAFF
-	TRBV2	TRBJ1-5	-	TGTGCCAGCATGCAGGGAATCAATCAGCCCCAGCATTTT	CASMQGINQPQHF
-	TRBV7-8	TRBJ1-1	-	TGTGCCAGCAGCGGAAACCGGGGGAACACTGAAGCTTTCTTT	CASSGNRGNTEAFF
-	TRBV6-1	TRBJ2-3	TRBD2	TGTGCCAGCAGTGAAGGAGGTAGCAGGACTAGCGGGAGTTTTGATACGCAGTATTTT	CASSEGGSRTSGSFDTQYF
-	TRBV29-1	TRBJ1-1	-	TGCAGCGTCCACAGGGCTACTGAAGCTTTCTTT	CSVHRATEAFF
-	TRBV5-8	TRBJ1-5	-	TGTGCCAGCAGCCTGGGTCCAGGCCAGGGAGGTAGCAATCAGCCCCAGCATTTT	CASSLGPGQGGSNQPQHF
-	TRBV4-1	TRBJ2-1	-	TGCGCCAGCAGCCTACGGACTACCCAGACCTACAATGAGCAGTTCTTC	CASSLRTTQTYNEQFF
-	TRBV20-1	TRBJ2-7	TRBD2	TGCAGTGCTAGTAGGGCTAGCGGGAGTGTAGGCTACGAGCAGTACTTC	CSASRASGSVGYEQYF
-	TRBV11-2	TRBJ1-4	TRBD1	TGTGCCAGCAGCCGGGACAGGGGAAATGAAAAACTGTTTTTT	CASSRDRGNEKLFF
-	TRBV5-1	TRBJ1-1	-	TGCGCCAGCAGCTTCTTCCGTTTGGGAGATGAAGCTTTCTTT	CASSFFRLGDEAFF
-	TRBV27	TRBJ2-7	-	TGTGCCAGCAGACTGGGACCCTACGAGCAGTACTTC	CASRLGPYEQYF
few	TRBV5-4	TRBJ1-6	-	TGTGCCAGCAGCGGCGGGGGACCGACTTATAATTCACCCCTCCACTTT	CASSGGGPTYNSPLHF
-	TRBV28	TRBJ1-1	-	TGTGCCAGCAGTTTATTGAATGAAGCTTTCTTT	CASSLLNEAFF
-	TRBV10-3	TRBJ1-2	-	TGTGCCAGCAGACCCCCGGTCCATGGCTACACCTTC	CASRPPVHGYTF
-	TRBV5-8	TRBJ1-6	-	TGTGCCAGCAGCCCGAGGGCAGGAAGGTCGTTCTCCTATAATTCACCCCTCCACTTT	CASSPRAGRSFSYNSPLHF
few	TRBV6-6	TRBJ2-5	-	TGTGCCAGCAGTTCCGGGGGAGGCAACCAAGAGACCCAGTACTTC	CASSSGGGNQETQYF
once	TRBV7-8	TRBJ2-2	TRBD1	TGTGCCAGCAGCTTAGGGCCCAGGGGGATGTTGGGCGGGGAGCTGTTTTTT	CASSLGPRGMLGGELFF
-	TRBV11-2	TRBJ1-1	-	TGTGCCAGCAGCTTAGGAATCGACAGGCAGGCTTTCTTT	CASSLGIDRQAFF
once	TRBV6-2/TRBV6-3	TRBJ2-3	TRBD2	TGTGCCAGCAGTTACGCCAGCGGGAGAAGCACAGATACGCAGTATTTT	CASSYASGRSTDTQYF
-	TRBV28	TRBJ2-5	-	TGTGCCAGCAGTTTCGGTGGGGGCGGGGGAAGGAGAGAGACCCAGTACTTC	CASSFGGGGGRRETQYF
-	TRBV5-5	TRBJ2-7	TRBD2	TGTGCCAGCAGCTGGGGTACGGGGGGATCGACCTACGAGCAGTACTTC	CASSWGTGGSTYEQYF
-	TRBV7-3	TRBJ2-2	TRBD2	TGTGCCAGCAGCCTCCGATGGCTAGCGGGGGGTCCGAACACCGGGGAGCTGTTTTTT	CASSLRWLAGGPNTGELFF
-	TRBV6-6	TRBJ1-5	-	TGTGCCAGCAGTTATTTGGGTTATAGCAATCAGCCCCAGCATTTT	CASSYLGYSNQPQHF
-	TRBV7-7	TRBJ2-1	-	TGTGCCAGCAGCTTAGGAAGGATGGTAGCTTACAATGAGCAGTTCTTC	CASSLGRMVAYNEQFF
-	TRBV3-1/TRBV3-2	TRBJ1-2	-	TGTGCCAGCAGCCAAGGACCGTCGGGTTATGGCTACACCTTC	CASSQGPSGYGYTF
-	TRBV7-9	TRBJ1-1	-	TGTGCCAGCAGCTTAGCGGCCAGGAACACTGAAGCTTTCTTT	CASSLAARNTEAFF
-	TRBV18	TRBJ2-3	-	TGTGCCAGCTCACCATCCGCAGGGGGCACAGATACGCAGTATTTT	CASSPSAGGTDTQYF
-	TRBV5-4	TRBJ1-1	TRBD1	TGTGCCAGCAGCCCGGGACAGGGTGGAGCTTTCTTT	CASSPGQGGAFF
-	TRBV6-5	TRBJ2-7	TRBD1	TGTGCCAGCAGAGGCGGACAGGGCTTCTACGAGCAGTACTTC	CASRGGQGFYEQYF
-	TRBV3-1/TRBV3-2	TRBJ1-1	-	TGTGCCAGCAGCCAAGATGCCGGGGGCCCAGCGTTCTTT	CASSQDAGGPAFF
-	TRBV27	TRBJ2-1	-	TGTGCCAGCAGTTTAAGCTGGGCGGCGGGATATTGGGGTGAGCAGTTCTTC	CASSLSWAAGYWGEQFF
few	TRBV5-4	TRBJ1-6	-	TGTGCCAGCAGCGGGGGGGACCTCCTGAGCTCCTATAATTCACCCCTCCACTTT	CASSGGDLLSSYNSPLHF
-	TRBV10-2	TRBJ1-2	-	TGCGCCAGCAGTGAGTCGGGCAGGGAGGGCTATGGCTACACCTTC	CASSESGREGYGYTF
-	TRBV9	TRBJ1-4	TRBD1	TGTGCCAGCAGCGTCCGACAGGGGGTAGGACCTAATGAAAAACTGTTTTTT	CASSVRQGVGPNEKLFF
-	TRBV6-6	TRBJ2-5	TRBD2	TGTGCCAGCAGTCTTTCGGGACTAGCGGTAGAGACCCAGTACTTC	CASSLSGLAVETQYF
-	TRBV25-1	TRBJ1-5	-	TGTGCCAGCAGTGAATACTTTGGAGGGACCAGCAATCAGCCCCAGCATTTT	CASSEYFGGTSNQPQHF
-	TRBV5-4	TRBJ2-5	TRBD1	TGTGCCAGCAGCTCACAGGGGAACGGAGAGACCCAGTACTTC	CASSSQGNGETQYF
-	TRBV10-2	TRBJ1-2	-	TGCGCCAGCAGTGATGCCCGGGGGGATGGCTACACCTTC	CASSDARGDGYTF
-	TRBV27	TRBJ2-1	-	TGTGCCAGCAGTTTGGAAAGCTCCTACAATGAGCAGTTCTTC	CASSLESSYNEQFF
-	TRBV19	TRBJ1-6	-	TGTGCCAGTAGTATATCTGGTCAAATGTATAATTCACCCCTCCACTTT	CASSISGQMYNSPLHF